This TCR beta chain was observed in a study of shared clonotypes between healthy human individuals. With 4 bases removed from V and 2 bases from J, the gap between germline ends came to 9 bases. This CDR3 is 14 amino acids long. CDR1 is MNHEY and CDR2 is SMNVEV in the germline V gene (reference sequence). Assay: immunoSEQ multiplex PCR; the TCRdb copy retains only in-frame clones and omits some. The sample holds about 2 million clones; roughly 95% are singletons and the top ten take roughly 1%. CD45RO negativity and positive selection for CCR7 defined naive CD8 cells, a population that excluded terminally differentiated effector memory CD45RA+ cells. Free of recent acute infections or vaccinations, the donors were healthy HIV-negative adults.

This TCR was recovered from a man younger than 30 in good health. This chain joins TRBV27 and TRBJ2-1; D may be TRBD2 (5 bases). Sequences were obtained from naive CD8+ T cells sorted from blood. CDR3 amino acids: CASSWIGTYNEQFF. CDR3 bases: TGTGCCAGCAGTTGGATCGGGACCTACAATGAGCAGTTCTTC.